The clone carrying this T cell receptor beta chain was seen just once. The sample belongs to a study of blood T cell repertoires in COVID-19. Overall study: The samples span acute and convalescent COVID-19 from the United States, Italy and Spain. The cDNA or gDNA used as material had been derived from T cells, B-cell-depleted T cells, or PBMCs.

CDR3 length: 17 residues. In the source study's methods: Researchers report that nucleated cell counts were estimated from reference gene primer amplification. Clones were read by immunoSEQ multiplex PCR, and TCRdb kept only the in-frame ones, dropping some. V and J calls and clone size follow that table, whereas D and trimming were derived from the DNA. The sample comprises about 160,000 clones, under 90% of which are singletons, and around 20% rests with the top ten. The chain links TRBV21-1 to TRBJ2-3; the table gives TRBD2 as D, unverified against the DNA. TRBV21-1 is a documented pseudogene. The sequenced material came from peripheral blood. This TCR was recovered from a woman aged 80 or over with acute or convalescent COVID-19. CDR3 protein: CASSRSPSGTSTDTQYF. CDR3 DNA: TGTGCCAGCAGTCGAAGCCCCTCGGGAACTAGCACAGATACGCAGTATTTT.